These 14 T cell receptor beta chains were sequenced from one sample in a study of CD8+ T cells in alopecia areata. Following extraction, RNA underwent reverse transcription to cDNA, which served as the sequencing template. Libraries were prepared by immunoSEQ multiplex PCR; TCRdb keeps only in-frame clonotypes and omits some of them. The sample contains about 160,000 clones, approximately 65% of which appear only once. The treatment denotes: oral pan-JAK inhibitor, 5-10 mg twice daily. The sequencing used CD4+ T cells sorted from blood, collected at week 4, from a patient treated with tofacitinib. The receptors were gathered from a human donor with alopecia areata.

The chain carries TRBV6-5 and TRBJ1-1; D is possibly TRBD1 (5 bases). The CDR3 runs to 13 residues. V was clipped by 2 bases and J by 4 bases, with 8 bases between them. Germline V gene lookup returns CDR1 MNHEY and CDR2 SVGAGI. The CDR3 loop is CASSYHGGTEAFF. CDR3 coding DNA: TGTGCCAGCAGTTACCACGGGGGCACTGAAGCTTTCTTT.

Only a few counts were recorded for this clone. This chain connects TRBV5-4 to TRBJ1-6; D may be TRBD1 (5 bases). The CDR3 runs 15 residues. The germline V gene encodes CDR1 SGHNT and CDR2 YYREEE (reference sequence). With 5 bases removed from V and 5 bases from J, the gap between germline ends came to 14 bases. The CDR3 here is CASSGSARDNSPLHF. The CDR3 nucleotides read TGTGCCAGCAGTGGGTCGGCCAGGGATAATTCACCCCTCCACTTT.

This clone came up a few times. V usage is TRBV5-5 and J usage is TRBJ1-1; unclear D gene. The CDR3 loop spans 12 amino acids. The V end lost 0 bases, the J end lost 3 bases, and 3 bases lay between the germline ends. The germline V gene encodes CDR1 SGHKS and CDR2 YYEKEE (reference sequence). The CDR3 coding sequence is TGTGCCAGCAGCTTGGGCCACACTGAAGCTTTCTTT. Residues: CASSLGHTEAFF.

This clone has a handful of counts. The chain is built from TRBV7-2 and TRBJ2-1; 7 bases fit TRBD2. The CDR3 sequence is 14 residues long. Germline assignment: CDR1 SGHTA and CDR2 FQGNSA. V shed 2 bases, J shed 10 bases, and the junction held 8 bases outside the gene matches. The CDR3 region is CASSLTGGAGEQFF. For the CDR3, the DNA is TGTGCCAGCAGCTTAACCGGGGGAGCGGGAGAGCAGTTCTTC.

The chain recombines TRBV30 with TRBJ2-3; no reliable D call. Per germline, CDR1 GTSNPN and CDR2 SVGIG (reference sequence). The V end was cut by 1 base, the J end by 5 bases, with 4 bases between. The CDR3 sequence is 11 residues long. The CDR3 region is CAWSEGDTQYF. CDR3 nucleotide sequence: TGTGCCTGGAGTGAGGGAGATACGCAGTATTTT.

The V call is TRBV7-2, the J call TRBJ2-1; D call uncertain. The CDR3 runs 15 residues. V gave up 0 bases and J gave up 4 bases, with 10 bases separating them. CDR1 and CDR2 from the germline V gene are SGHTA and FQGNSA. DNA of the CDR3: TGTGCCAGCAGCTTAGCAGGGTTCAAATACAATGAGCAGTTCTTC. Protein sequence: CASSLAGFKYNEQFF.

This clone was detected a few times. The chain recombines TRBV5-4 with TRBJ1-6; TRBD1 matches at 7 bases. The CDR3 covers 16 residues. Trimming at V came to 0 bases and at J to 6 bases, leaving 6 bases not matched to a gene. CDR1 is SGHNT and CDR2 is YYREEE in the germline V gene (reference sequence). The CDR3 sequence: CASSLDAGGRNSPLHF. CDR3 in DNA: TGTGCCAGCAGCTTGGATGCAGGGGGTCGTAATTCACCCCTCCACTTT.

The chain joins TRBV2 to TRBJ2-2, with 7 bases that match TRBD1. The CDR3 runs 15 residues. Germline assignment: CDR1 SNHLY and CDR2 FYNNEI. With V trimmed by 5 bases and J by 0 bases, 3 bases remained unmatched. CDR3 loop: CASSRTGANTGELFF. The CDR3 nucleotides are TGTGCCAGCAGTAGGACAGGAGCGAACACCGGGGAGCTGTTTTTT.

The DNA of the CDR3 is TGTGCCAGCAGCTGGGACAGGGGTGGATCACCCCTCCACTTT. The encoded protein is CASSWDRGGSPLHF. The chain carries TRBV14 and TRBJ1-6; TRBD1 matches 10 bases. Germline CDR1 SGHDN, CDR2 FVKESK. The ends lost 5 bases at V and 10 bases at J; junction bases unmatched: 5. This CDR3 region has 14 residues.

The chain has TRBV29-1 and TRBJ1-1; D not certain. Germline V gene lookup returns CDR1 SQVTM and CDR2 ANQGSEA. The CDR3 totals 11 residues. Between the trimmed V and J ends, which lost 6 bases and 11 bases, there was a span of 16 bases. CDR3 in amino acids: CSVVEGFVAFF. The CDR3 nucleotides read TGCAGCGTGGTTGAGGGATTCGTTGCTTTCTTT.

The CDR3 DNA follows: TGTGCCAGCAGCCCCGGGACGGGTGTCTGGGAGCAGTACTTC. It yields the protein CASSPGTGVWEQYF. The chain has TRBV9 and TRBJ2-7; D is possibly TRBD1 or TRBD2 (5 bases each). Germline V gives CDR1 SGDLS, CDR2 YYNGEE. Trimming removed 4 bases at V and 7 bases at J, with 18 bases between. The CDR3 runs 14 residues. Variable domain in full (rest from reference TRBV9 and TRBJ2-7): DSGVTQTPKHLITATGQRVTLRCSPRSGDLSVYWYQQSLDQGLQFLIQYYNGEERAKGNILERFSAQQFPDLHSELNLSSLELGDSALYFCASSPGTGVWEQYFGPGTRLTVT.

The chain uses TRBV14 and TRBJ2-1, with TRBD2 identical over 7 bases. The germline V gene has CDR1 SGHDN and CDR2 FVKESK. V was pared by 4 bases and J by 4 bases, with 10 bases of the junction left unmatched. The CDR3 has 16 residues. This CDR3 reads CASSLIQGGPYNEQFF. The CDR3 region has the DNA TGTGCCAGCAGCCTTATTCAGGGAGGGCCATACAATGAGCAGTTCTTC. Supplemented by reference TRBV14 and TRBJ2-1, the full variable domain reads EAGVTQFPSHSVIEKGQTVTLRCDPISGHDNLYWYRRVMGKEIKFLLHFVKESKQDESGMPNNRFLAERTGGTYSTLKVQPAELEDSGVYFCASSLIQGGPYNEQFFGPGTRLTVL.

The chain has TRBV27 and TRBJ2-3, with no clear D. The CDR3 is 13 amino acids. Trimming removed 5 bases at V and 0 bases at J, with 6 bases between. The germline V gene encodes CDR1 MNHEY and CDR2 SMNVEV (reference sequence). CDR3 nucleotides: TGTGCCAGCAGTCCTGACAGCACAGATACGCAGTATTTT. Translation: CASSPDSTDTQYF.

The chain has TRBV15 and TRBJ2-2, with D tentatively TRBD1 (6 bases). The V end was cut by 1 base, the J end by 5 bases, with 14 bases between. CDR1 and CDR2 from the germline V gene are LNHNV and YYDKDF (reference sequence). This CDR3 region has 16 residues. CDR3 in DNA: TGTGCCACCAGCAGAGCTCATGGGGGCCGAACCGGGGAGCTGTTTTTT. As protein: CATSRAHGGRTGELFF.